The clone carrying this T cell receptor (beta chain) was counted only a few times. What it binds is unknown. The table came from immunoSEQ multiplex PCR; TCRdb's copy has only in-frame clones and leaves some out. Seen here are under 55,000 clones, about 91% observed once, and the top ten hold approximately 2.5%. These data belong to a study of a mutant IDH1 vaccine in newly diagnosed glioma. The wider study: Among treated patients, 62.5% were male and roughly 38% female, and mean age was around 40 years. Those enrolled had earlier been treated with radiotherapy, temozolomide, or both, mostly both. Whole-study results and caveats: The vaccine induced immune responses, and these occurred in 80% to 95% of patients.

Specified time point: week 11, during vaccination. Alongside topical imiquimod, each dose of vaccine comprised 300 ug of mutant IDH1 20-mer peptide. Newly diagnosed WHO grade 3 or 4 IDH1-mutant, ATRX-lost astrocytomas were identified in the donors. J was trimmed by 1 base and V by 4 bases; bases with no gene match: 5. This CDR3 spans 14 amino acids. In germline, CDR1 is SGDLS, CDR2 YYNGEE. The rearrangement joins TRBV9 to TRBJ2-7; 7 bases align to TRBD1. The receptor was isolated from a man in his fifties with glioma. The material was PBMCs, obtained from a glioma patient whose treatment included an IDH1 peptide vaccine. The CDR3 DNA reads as TGTGCCAGCAGCCCTGAGGACAGGTCCTACGAGCAGTACTTC. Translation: CASSPEDRSYEQYF.